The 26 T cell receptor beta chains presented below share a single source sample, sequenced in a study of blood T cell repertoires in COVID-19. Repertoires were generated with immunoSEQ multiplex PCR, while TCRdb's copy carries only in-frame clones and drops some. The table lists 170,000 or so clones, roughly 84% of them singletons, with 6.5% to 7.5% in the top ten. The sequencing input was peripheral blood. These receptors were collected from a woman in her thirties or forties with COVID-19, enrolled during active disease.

In DNA form, the CDR3 reads TGTGCCAGTAGTATTTGGGAGAGAACTGGGGCCAACGTCCTGACTTTC. Its translation: CASSIWERTGANVLTF. This chain links TRBV19 with TRBJ2-6, with TRBD2 as a possible D gene (5 bases). Trimming cost V 3 bases and J 2 bases, with 11 bases left between them. The CDR3 length is 16 residues. Germline V gene data show CDR1 as LNHDA and CDR2 as SQIVND (reference sequence).

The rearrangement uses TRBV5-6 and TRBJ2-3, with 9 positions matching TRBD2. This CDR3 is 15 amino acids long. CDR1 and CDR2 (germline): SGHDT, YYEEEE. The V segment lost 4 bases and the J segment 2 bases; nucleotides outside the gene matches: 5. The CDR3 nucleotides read TGTGCCAGCAGCAGCCTAGCGGGGCCCACAGATACGCAGTATTTT. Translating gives CASSSLAGPTDTQYF.

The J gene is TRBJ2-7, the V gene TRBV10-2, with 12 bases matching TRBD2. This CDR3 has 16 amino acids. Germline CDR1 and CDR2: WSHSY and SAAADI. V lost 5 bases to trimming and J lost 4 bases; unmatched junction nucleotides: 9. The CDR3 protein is CASSWGPGTSGYEQYF. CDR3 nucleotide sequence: TGCGCCAGCAGTTGGGGGCCCGGGACTAGCGGGTACGAGCAGTACTTC.

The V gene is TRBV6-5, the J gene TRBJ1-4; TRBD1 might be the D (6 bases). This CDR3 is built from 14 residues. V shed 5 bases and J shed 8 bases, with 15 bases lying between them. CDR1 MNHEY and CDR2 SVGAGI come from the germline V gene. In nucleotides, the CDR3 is TGTGCCAGCAGTCGGCGAACAGGGAACGAAAAACTGTTTTTT. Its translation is CASSRRTGNEKLFF.

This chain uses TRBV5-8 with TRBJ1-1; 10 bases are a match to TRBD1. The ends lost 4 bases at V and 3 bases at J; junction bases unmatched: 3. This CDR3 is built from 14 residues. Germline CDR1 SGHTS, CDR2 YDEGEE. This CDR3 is CASSQGQGYTEAFF. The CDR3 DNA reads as TGTGCCAGCAGCCAGGGACAGGGGTACACTGAAGCTTTCTTT.

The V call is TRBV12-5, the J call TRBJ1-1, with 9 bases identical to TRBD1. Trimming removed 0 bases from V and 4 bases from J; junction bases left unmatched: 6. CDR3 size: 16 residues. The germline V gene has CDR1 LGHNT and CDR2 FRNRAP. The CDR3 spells CASGLVTGQGATEAFF. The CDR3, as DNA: TGTGCTAGTGGTTTGGTAACGGGACAGGGAGCCACTGAAGCTTTCTTT.

CDR3: CASSLFKSGSSYEQYF. The DNA of the CDR3 is TGTGCCAGCTCACTCTTCAAAAGCGGGAGCTCCTACGAGCAGTACTTC. The chain uses TRBV18 and TRBJ2-7, with 8 bases that match TRBD2. With 4 bases clipped from V and 0 bases from J, the junction kept 8 bases outside the gene matches. The germline V gene has CDR1 KGHSH and CDR2 LQKENI. The CDR3 spans 16 residues.

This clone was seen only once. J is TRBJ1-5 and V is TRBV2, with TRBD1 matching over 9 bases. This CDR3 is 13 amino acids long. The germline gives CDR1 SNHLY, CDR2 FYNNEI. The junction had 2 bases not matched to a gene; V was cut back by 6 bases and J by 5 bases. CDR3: CASRGDRDQPQHF. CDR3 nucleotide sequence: TGTGCCAGCAGGGGGGACAGGGATCAGCCCCAGCATTTT. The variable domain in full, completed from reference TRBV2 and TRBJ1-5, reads EPEVTQTPSHQVTQMGQEVILRCVPISNHLYFYWYRQILGQKVEFLVSFYNNEISEKSEIFDDQFSVERPDGSNFTLKIRSTKLEDSAMYFCASRGDRDQPQHFGDGTRLSIL.

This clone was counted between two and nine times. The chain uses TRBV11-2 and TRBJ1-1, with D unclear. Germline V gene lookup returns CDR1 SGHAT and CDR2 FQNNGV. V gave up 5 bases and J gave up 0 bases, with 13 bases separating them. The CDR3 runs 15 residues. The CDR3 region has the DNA TGTGCCAGCAGCCTGAACCGTAACATGAACACTGAAGCTTTCTTT. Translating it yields CASSLNRNMNTEAFF.

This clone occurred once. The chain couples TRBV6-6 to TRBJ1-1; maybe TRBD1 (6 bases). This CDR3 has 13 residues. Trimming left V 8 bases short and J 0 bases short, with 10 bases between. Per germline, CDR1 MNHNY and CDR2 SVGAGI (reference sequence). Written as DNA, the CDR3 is TGTGCCAGCGGACAGATGGTGAACACTGAAGCTTTCTTT. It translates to CASGQMVNTEAFF.

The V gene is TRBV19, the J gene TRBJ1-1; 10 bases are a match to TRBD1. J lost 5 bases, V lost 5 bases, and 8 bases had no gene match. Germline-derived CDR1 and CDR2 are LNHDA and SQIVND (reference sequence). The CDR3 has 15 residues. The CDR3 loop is CASSPGTGAVTEAFF. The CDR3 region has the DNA TGTGCCAGTAGTCCAGGGACAGGGGCCGTTACTGAAGCTTTCTTT.

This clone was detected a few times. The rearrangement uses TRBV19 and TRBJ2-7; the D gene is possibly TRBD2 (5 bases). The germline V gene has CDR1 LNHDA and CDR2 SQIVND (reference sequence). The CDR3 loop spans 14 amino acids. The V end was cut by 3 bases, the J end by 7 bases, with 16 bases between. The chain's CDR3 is CASSMGSRTGEQYF. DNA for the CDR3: TGTGCCAGTAGTATGGGGTCAAGAACGGGAGAGCAGTACTTC.

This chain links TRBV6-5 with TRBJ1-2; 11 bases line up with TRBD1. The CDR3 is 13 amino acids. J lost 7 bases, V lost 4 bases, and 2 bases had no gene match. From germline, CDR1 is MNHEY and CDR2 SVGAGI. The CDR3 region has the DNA TGTGCCAGCAGTTGGGACAGGGGGGGTGGCTACACCTTC. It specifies CASSWDRGGGYTF.

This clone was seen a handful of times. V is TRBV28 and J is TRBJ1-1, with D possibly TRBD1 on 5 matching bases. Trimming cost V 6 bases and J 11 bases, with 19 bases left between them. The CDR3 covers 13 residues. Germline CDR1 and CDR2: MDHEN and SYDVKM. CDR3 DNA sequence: TGTGCCAGCAGCCAACCGGCGGGGGGAATGGCTTTCTTT. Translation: CASSQPAGGMAFF.

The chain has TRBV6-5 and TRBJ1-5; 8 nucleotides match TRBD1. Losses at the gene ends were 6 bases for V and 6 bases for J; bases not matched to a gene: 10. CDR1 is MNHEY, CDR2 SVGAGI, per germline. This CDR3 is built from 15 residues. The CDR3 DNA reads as TGTGCCAGCAGACAACAGGGGGAACGGCGTCAGCCCCAGCATTTT. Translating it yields CASRQQGERRQPQHF.

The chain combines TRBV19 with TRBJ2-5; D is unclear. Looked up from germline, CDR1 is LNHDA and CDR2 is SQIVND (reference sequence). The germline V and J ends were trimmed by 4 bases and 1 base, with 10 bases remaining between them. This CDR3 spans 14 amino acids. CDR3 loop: CASSRVPFQETQYF. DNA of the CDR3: TGTGCCAGTAGTAGAGTCCCTTTCCAAGAGACCCAGTACTTC.

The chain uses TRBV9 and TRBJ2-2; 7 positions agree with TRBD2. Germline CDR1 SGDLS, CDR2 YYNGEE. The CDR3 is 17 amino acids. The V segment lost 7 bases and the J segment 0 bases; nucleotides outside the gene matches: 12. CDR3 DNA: TGTGCCAGCTCCCCGTTTGGGAGCGGGACGAACACCGGGGAGCTGTTTTTT. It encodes CASSPFGSGTNTGELFF.

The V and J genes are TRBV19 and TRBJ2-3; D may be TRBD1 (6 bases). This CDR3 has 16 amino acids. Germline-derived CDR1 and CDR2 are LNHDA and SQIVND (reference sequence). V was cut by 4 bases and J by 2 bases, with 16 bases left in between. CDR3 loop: CASSSMTGIPTDTQYF. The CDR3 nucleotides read TGTGCCAGTAGTAGTATGACAGGTATCCCCACAGATACGCAGTATTTT.

CDR3: CASSLSRQGPDTQYF. The DNA of the CDR3 is TGTGCCAGCAGCTTGAGTAGACAGGGACCCGATACGCAGTATTTT. V is TRBV5-6 and J is TRBJ2-3; 7 bases match TRBD1. V lost 1 base, J lost 6 bases, and 8 bases stayed unmatched. Per germline, CDR1 SGHDT and CDR2 YYEEEE. CDR3 length: 15 residues.

The CDR3 loop is CASSRDSDNEKLFF. DNA for the CDR3: TGCGCCAGCAGCCGGGACAGTGATAATGAAAAACTGTTTTTT. The rearrangement uses TRBV5-1 and TRBJ1-4; 7 bases are a match to TRBD1. With V trimmed by 4 bases and J by 4 bases, 4 bases remained unmatched. The CDR3 extends over 14 amino acids. CDR1 is SGHRS, CDR2 YFSETQ, per germline.

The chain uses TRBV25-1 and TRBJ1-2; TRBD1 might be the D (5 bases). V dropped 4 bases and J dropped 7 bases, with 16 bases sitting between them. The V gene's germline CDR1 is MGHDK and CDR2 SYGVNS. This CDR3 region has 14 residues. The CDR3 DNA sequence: TGTGCCAGCAGTGCGGCAGGGTACCTTACTGGCTACACCTTC. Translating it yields CASSAAGYLTGYTF.

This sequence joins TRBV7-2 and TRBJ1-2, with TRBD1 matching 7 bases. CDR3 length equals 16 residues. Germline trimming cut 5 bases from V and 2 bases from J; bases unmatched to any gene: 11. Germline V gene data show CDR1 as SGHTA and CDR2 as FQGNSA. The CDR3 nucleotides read TGTGCCAGCAGCAAAGGGGGCCCGGCGCAAAACTATGGCTACACCTTC. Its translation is CASSKGGPAQNYGYTF.

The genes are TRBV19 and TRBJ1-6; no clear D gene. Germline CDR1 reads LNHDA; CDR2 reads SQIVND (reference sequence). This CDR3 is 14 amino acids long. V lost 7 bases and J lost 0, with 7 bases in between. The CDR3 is CASKEVSYNSPLHF. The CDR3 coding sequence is TGTGCCAGTAAAGAGGTCTCCTATAATTCACCCCTCCACTTT. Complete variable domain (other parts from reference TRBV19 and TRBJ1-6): DGGITQSPKYLFRKEGQNVTLSCEQNLNHDAMYWYRQDPGQGLRLIYYSQIVNDFQKGDIAEGYSVSREKKESFPLTVTSAQKNPTAFYLCASKEVSYNSPLHFGNGTRLTVT.

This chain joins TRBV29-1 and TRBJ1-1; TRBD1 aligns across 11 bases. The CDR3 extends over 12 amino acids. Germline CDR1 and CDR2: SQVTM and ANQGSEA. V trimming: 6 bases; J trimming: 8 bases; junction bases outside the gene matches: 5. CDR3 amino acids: CSVRTGGWEAFF. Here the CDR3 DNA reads TGCAGCGTCAGGACAGGGGGCTGGGAAGCTTTCTTT.

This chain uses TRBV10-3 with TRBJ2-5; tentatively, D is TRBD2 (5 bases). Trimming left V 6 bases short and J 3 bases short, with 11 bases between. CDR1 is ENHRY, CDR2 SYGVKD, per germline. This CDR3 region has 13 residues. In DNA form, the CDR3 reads TGTGCCATCAGCGCTCGGGGTAAAGAGACCCAGTACTTC. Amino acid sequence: CAISARGKETQYF.

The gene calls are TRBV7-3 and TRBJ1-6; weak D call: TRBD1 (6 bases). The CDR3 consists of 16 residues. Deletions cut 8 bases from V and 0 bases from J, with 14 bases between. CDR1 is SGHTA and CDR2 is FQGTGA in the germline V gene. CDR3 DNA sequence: TGTGCCAGCGCCCCTCAAGGGGGCTCCTATAATTCACCCCTCCACTTT. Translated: CASAPQGGSYNSPLHF.